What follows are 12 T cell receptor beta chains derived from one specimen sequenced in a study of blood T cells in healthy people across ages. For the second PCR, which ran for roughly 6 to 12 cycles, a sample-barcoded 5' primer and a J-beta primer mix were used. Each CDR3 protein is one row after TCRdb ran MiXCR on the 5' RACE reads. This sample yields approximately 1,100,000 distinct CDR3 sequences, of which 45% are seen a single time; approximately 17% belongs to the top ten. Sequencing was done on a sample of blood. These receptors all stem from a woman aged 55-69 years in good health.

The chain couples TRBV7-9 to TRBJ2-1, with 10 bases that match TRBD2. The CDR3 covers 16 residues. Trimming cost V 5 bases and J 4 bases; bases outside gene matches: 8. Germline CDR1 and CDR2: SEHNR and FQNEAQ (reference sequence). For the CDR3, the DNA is TGTGCCAGCAGCCCCATTCGACTAGCGGGTTACAATGAGCAGTTCTTC. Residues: CASSPIRLAGYNEQFF.

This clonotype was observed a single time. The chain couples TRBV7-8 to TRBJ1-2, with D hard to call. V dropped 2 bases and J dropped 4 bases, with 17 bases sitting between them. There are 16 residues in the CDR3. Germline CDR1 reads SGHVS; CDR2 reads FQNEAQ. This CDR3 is CASSLTKGRPFYGYTF. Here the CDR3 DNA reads TGTGCCAGCAGCTTAACAAAGGGCCGACCCTTCTATGGCTACACCTTC.

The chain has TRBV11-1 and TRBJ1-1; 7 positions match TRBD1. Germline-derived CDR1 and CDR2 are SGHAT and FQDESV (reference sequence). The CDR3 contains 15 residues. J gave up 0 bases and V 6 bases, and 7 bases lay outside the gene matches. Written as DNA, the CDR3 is TGTGCCAGCAGGGCCGGGACAGACATGAACACTGAAGCTTTCTTT. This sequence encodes CASRAGTDMNTEAFF.

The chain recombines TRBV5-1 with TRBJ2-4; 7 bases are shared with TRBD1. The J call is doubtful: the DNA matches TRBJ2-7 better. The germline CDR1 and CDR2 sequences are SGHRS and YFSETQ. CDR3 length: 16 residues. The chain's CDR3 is CASSLTPGTETYEQYF. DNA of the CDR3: TGCGCCAGCAGCTTGACTCCCGGGACAGAGACCTACGAGCAGTACTTC.

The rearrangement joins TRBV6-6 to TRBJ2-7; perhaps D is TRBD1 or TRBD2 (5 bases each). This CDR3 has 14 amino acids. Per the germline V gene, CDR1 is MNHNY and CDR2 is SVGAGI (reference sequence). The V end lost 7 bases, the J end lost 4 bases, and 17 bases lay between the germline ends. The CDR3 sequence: CASTEGPNMYEQYF. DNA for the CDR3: TGTGCCAGCACCGAGGGACCCAACATGTACGAGCAGTACTTC.

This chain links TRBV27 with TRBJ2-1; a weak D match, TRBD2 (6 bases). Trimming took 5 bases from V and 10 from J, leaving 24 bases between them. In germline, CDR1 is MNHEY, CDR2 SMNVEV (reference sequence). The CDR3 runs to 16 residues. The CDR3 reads CASSPEPWEVAREQFF. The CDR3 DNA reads TGTGCCAGCAGTCCCGAGCCCTGGGAGGTAGCTCGCGAGCAGTTCTTC.

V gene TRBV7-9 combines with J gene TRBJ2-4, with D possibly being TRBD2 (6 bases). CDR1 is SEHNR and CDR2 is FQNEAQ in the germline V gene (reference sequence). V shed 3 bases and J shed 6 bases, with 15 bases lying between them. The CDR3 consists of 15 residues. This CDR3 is CASSLGREAGNIQYF. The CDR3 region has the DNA TGTGCCAGCAGCTTGGGCAGGGAGGCGGGAAACATTCAGTACTTC.

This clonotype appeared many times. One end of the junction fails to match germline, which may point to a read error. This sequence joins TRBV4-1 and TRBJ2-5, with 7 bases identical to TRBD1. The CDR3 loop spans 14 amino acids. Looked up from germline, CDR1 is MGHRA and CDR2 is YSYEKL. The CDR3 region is CASSRTGTGETQYF. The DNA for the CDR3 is TGTGCCAGCAGTCGGACAGGCACGGGGGAGACCCAGTACTTC.

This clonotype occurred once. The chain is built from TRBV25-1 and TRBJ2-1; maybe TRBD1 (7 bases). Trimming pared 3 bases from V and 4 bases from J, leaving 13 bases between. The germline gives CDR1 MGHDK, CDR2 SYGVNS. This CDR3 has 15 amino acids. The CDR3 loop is CASSDRGTAYNEQFF. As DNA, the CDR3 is TGTGCCAGCAGTGACCGCGGGACAGCTTACAATGAGCAGTTCTTC.

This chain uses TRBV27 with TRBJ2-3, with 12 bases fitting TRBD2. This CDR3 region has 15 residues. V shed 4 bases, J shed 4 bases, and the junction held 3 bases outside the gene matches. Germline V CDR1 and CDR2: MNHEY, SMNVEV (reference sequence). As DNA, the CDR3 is TGTGCCAGCAGTTGGACTAGCGGGGAGGCAGATACGCAGTATTTT. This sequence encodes CASSWTSGEADTQYF.

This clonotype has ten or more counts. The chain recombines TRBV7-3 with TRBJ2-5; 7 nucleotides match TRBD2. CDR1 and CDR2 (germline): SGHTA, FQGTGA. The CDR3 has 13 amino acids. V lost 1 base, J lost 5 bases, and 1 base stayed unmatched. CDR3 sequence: CASSLREGETQYF. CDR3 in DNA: TGTGCCAGCAGCTTAAGGGAGGGGGAGACCCAGTACTTC.

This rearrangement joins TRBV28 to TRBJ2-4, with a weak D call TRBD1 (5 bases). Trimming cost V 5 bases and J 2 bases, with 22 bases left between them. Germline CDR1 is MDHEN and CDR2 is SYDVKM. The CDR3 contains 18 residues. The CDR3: CASSGAGTVSGPKNIQYF. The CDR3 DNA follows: TGTGCCAGCAGTGGGGCAGGAACCGTCTCCGGGCCCAAAAACATTCAGTACTTC.